A single sample is the source of the 23 T cell receptor beta chains below, sequenced in a study of beta chain features in type 1 diabetes. Whole-study results and caveats: Researchers report that Type 1 diabetes patients had moderately but significantly shorter TCRB CDR3s across all four CD4+ subsets.

These TCRs' antigens remain unknown. Since all of the isolated RNA was reverse transcribed, expressed TCRB transcripts were what got sequenced. TCRdb's copy holds only in-frame clones and misses some; the assay was immunoSEQ multiplex PCR. The sample carries a few hundred thousand clones, about 23% recorded once. Sequenced input: naive CD4+ T cells from blood. The receptors shown here come from a woman aged 25 to 45 with type 1 diabetes.

V is TRBV19 and J is TRBJ2-7; TRBD2 is a possible D gene (6 bases). The germline V gene encodes CDR1 LNHDA and CDR2 SQIVND (reference sequence). This CDR3 has 16 residues. V lost 9 bases, J lost 7 bases, and 28 bases lay in between. The CDR3, as DNA: TGTGCCAGAACTTATACTCCGGGACTGCCCTGGGAGGAGCAGTACTTC. Translation gives CARTYTPGLPWEEQYF.

The J gene is TRBJ1-2, the V gene TRBV15; 12 bases are a match to TRBD1. After removal of 1 base from V and 7 bases from J, the junction contained 4 bases not matched to a gene. The CDR3 is 15 residues long. Germline loops: CDR1 LNHNV, CDR2 YYDKDF (reference sequence). CDR3 loop: CATSRAGQGALGYTF. CDR3 bases: TGTGCCACCAGCAGAGCGGGACAGGGGGCACTTGGCTACACCTTC.

This rearrangement joins TRBV30 to TRBJ2-7, with D tentatively TRBD2 (6 bases). Germline V gives CDR1 GTSNPN, CDR2 SVGIG (reference sequence). This CDR3 has 13 residues. The V end lost 3 bases, the J end lost 8 bases, and 17 bases lay between the germline ends. In DNA, the CDR3 is TGTGCCTGGAGGACTGGGCAGGAGGGGAAGCAGTACTTC. This gives the protein CAWRTGQEGKQYF.

This clone has just a few counts. V gene TRBV7-9 combines with J gene TRBJ1-3, with TRBD1 as a possible D gene (5 bases). Trimming left V 5 bases short and J 0 bases short, with 11 bases between. The CDR3 has 15 amino acids. From germline, CDR1 is SEHNR and CDR2 FQNEAQ (reference sequence). CDR3 nucleotides: TGTGCCAGCAGCCCAGACAGCTACTCTGGAAACACCATATATTTT. This gives the protein CASSPDSYSGNTIYF.

The chain's CDR3 is CASSPFRRLAGQETQYF. CDR3 bases: TGTGCCAGCAGCCCGTTCCGGAGACTAGCCGGGCAAGAGACCCAGTACTTC. The V gene is TRBV7-9, the J gene TRBJ2-5; TRBD2 matches 7 bases. CDR3 length equals 17 residues. The trim removed 5 bases at V and 2 bases at J, leaving 14 bases unmatched. Germline V lookup: CDR1 SEHNR, CDR2 FQNEAQ (reference sequence).

This CDR3 reads CAWSLVLGRSGYTF. CDR3 sequence (DNA): TGTGCCTGGAGCCTTGTTCTTGGAAGGAGCGGCTACACCTTC. The genes are TRBV30 and TRBJ1-2, with D uncertain. Germline V lookup: CDR1 GTSNPN, CDR2 SVGIG (reference sequence). The CDR3 loop spans 14 amino acids. Trimming left V 3 bases short and J 8 bases short, with 19 bases between.

This clone has only a few counts. The V call is TRBV29-1, the J call TRBJ2-2, with 8 bases aligning to TRBD1. The CDR3 is 14 amino acids. Trimming took 7 bases from V and 3 from J; bases not matched to a gene: 7. Germline CDR1 reads SQVTM; CDR2 reads ANQGSEA. The CDR3 DNA reads as TGCAGCGCTCGGTCGGACAGGGACACCGGGGAGCTGTTTTTT. Amino acid sequence: CSARSDRDTGELFF.

J is TRBJ1-4 and V is TRBV4-1; a possible D gene is TRBD1 (6 bases). This CDR3 spans 17 amino acids. Germline CDR1 is MGHRA and CDR2 is YSYEKL. Trimming cost V 2 bases and J 0 bases, with 13 bases left between them. The CDR3: CASSQQDEGATNEKLFF. DNA for the CDR3: TGCGCCAGCAGCCAACAAGATGAGGGGGCAACTAATGAAAAACTGTTTTTT.

This clone has a handful of counts. The chain couples TRBV30 to TRBJ1-1; the D gene is possibly TRBD1 (6 bases). CDR1 is GTSNPN and CDR2 is SVGIG in the germline V gene (reference sequence). Between the trimmed V and J ends, which lost 0 bases and 6 bases, there was a span of 14 bases. This CDR3 has 14 residues. Here the CDR3 reads CAWSVAGGGPEAFF. The CDR3 DNA is TGTGCCTGGAGTGTAGCCGGTGGGGGCCCTGAAGCTTTCTTT.

CDR3 protein: CASSHAGPSYEQYF. Here the CDR3 DNA reads TGCGCCAGCAGCCACGCTGGCCCTTCCTACGAGCAGTACTTC. The rearrangement joins TRBV5-1 to TRBJ2-7; D is unclear. This CDR3 has 14 residues. The V gene lost 4 bases and the J gene lost 1 base, with 12 bases spanning the gap. In germline, CDR1 is SGHRS, CDR2 YFSETQ.

This clone was counted between two and nine times. The rearrangement links TRBV18 to TRBJ2-1; 7 bases fit TRBD1. Germline V gives CDR1 KGHSH, CDR2 LQKENI. V lost 5 bases, J lost 2 bases, and 6 bases stayed unmatched. There are 15 residues in the CDR3. In DNA, the CDR3 is TGTGCCAGCTCAACTTACGGGACAGCCTACAATGAGCAGTTCTTC. It translates to CASSTYGTAYNEQFF.

This clone was seen a few times. J is TRBJ1-2 and V is TRBV18; 7 positions match TRBD1. This CDR3 has 15 amino acids. Germline loops: CDR1 KGHSH, CDR2 LQKENI. The V and J ends lost 2 bases and 4 bases, in that order; junction bases with no gene match: 7. CDR3 DNA: TGTGCCAGCTCACCATCCACAGGGGAGGTCTATGGCTACACCTTC. This gives the protein CASSPSTGEVYGYTF.

The J gene is TRBJ2-1, the V gene TRBV30, with D unresolved. Germline CDR1 reads GTSNPN; CDR2 reads SVGIG (reference sequence). CDR3 length equals 14 residues. V lost 4 bases, J lost 2 bases, and 12 bases lay in between. The CDR3 DNA reads as TGTGCCTGGAACTTGCAGGCCACCTACAATGAGCAGTTCTTC. This sequence encodes CAWNLQATYNEQFF.

This clone has only a few counts. The V and J genes are TRBV6-5 and TRBJ2-1, with 9 bases that match TRBD1. The CDR3 extends over 15 amino acids. Unmatched junction bases numbered 7, after V lost 6 bases and J lost 4 bases. CDR1 and CDR2 (germline): MNHEY, SVGAGI. This CDR3 is CASRIGTGFYNEQFF. As DNA, the CDR3 is TGTGCCAGCAGAATAGGGACAGGGTTTTACAATGAGCAGTTCTTC.

This rearrangement joins TRBV5-4 to TRBJ2-7; D is unresolved. The CDR3 totals 12 residues. The germline V and J ends were trimmed by 4 bases and 1 base, with 6 bases remaining between them. Germline V lookup: CDR1 SGHNT, CDR2 YYREEE (reference sequence). The CDR3 protein is CASSVQSYEQYF. CDR3 nucleotides: TGTGCCAGCAGCGTTCAATCCTACGAGCAGTACTTC.

V is TRBV5-1 and J is TRBJ1-1, with 7 bases identical to TRBD1. Germline values: CDR1 SGHRS, CDR2 YFSETQ. The ends lost 5 bases at V and 3 bases at J; junction bases unmatched: 7. CDR3 length: 14 residues. The CDR3 sequence: CASSSQGDDTEAFF. CDR3 DNA sequence: TGCGCCAGCAGTTCGCAGGGGGACGACACTGAAGCTTTCTTT.

In its sample, this clone was seen a few times. V and J are TRBV4-2 and TRBJ2-2; the D is unclear. CDR1 and CDR2 from the germline V gene are LGHNA and YNFKEQ. The CDR3 totals 12 residues. Trimming removed 2 bases at V and 7 bases at J, with 5 bases between. The DNA for the CDR3 is TGTGCCAGCAGCCAACTAGACGGGGAGCTGTTTTTT. Amino acids: CASSQLDGELFF.

Only a few counts were recorded for this clone. The V gene is TRBV11-2, the J gene TRBJ1-2; D is unresolved. Germline lookup yields CDR1 SGHAT and CDR2 FQNNGV. The CDR3 is made up of 13 amino acids. The V end was cut by 1 base, the J end by 6 bases, with 9 bases between. The DNA for the CDR3 is TGTGCCAGCAGCTTAGTCAGCGTCAATGGCTACACCTTC. Protein sequence: CASSLVSVNGYTF. The full variable domain, with the rest looked up from reference TRBV11-2 and TRBJ1-2, is EAGVAQSPRYKIIEKRQSVAFWCNPISGHATLYWYQQILGQGPKLLIQFQNNGVVDDSQLPKDRFSAERLKGVDSTLKIQPAKLEDSAVYLCASSLVSVNGYTFGSGTRLTVV.

This clone occurred a few times. The rearrangement joins TRBV5-4 to TRBJ1-2; 9 bases agree with TRBD1. There are 14 residues in the CDR3. Trimming at V came to 4 bases and at J to 7 bases, leaving 8 bases not matched to a gene. Germline V CDR1 and CDR2: SGHNT, YYREEE (reference sequence). CDR3 nucleotides: TGTGCCAGCAGCCCGGGACAGGGCGGTCGTGGCTACACCTTC. Translating gives CASSPGQGGRGYTF. The complete variable domain, with remaining parts taken from reference TRBV5-4 and TRBJ1-2, reads ETGVTQSPTHLIKTRGQQVTLRCSSQSGHNTVSWYQQALGQGPQFIFQYYREEENGRGNFPPRFSGLQFPNYSSELNVNALELDDSALYLCASSPGQGGRGYTFGSGTRLTVV.

V is TRBV5-4 and J is TRBJ2-2; the D is unclear. Between the trimmed V and J ends, which lost 4 bases and 1 base, there was a span of 14 bases. The CDR3 runs to 16 residues. Germline CDR1 and CDR2: SGHNT and YYREEE (reference sequence). The CDR3 reads CASSPMGSVNTGELFF. Here the CDR3 DNA reads TGTGCCAGCAGCCCGATGGGCTCTGTGAACACCGGGGAGCTGTTTTTT.

The V call is TRBV23-1, the J call TRBJ1-1, with a tentative D call TRBD1 (5 bases). TRBV23-1 is classed as an ORF, of uncertain function. V was pared by 4 bases and J by 1 base, with 19 bases between. The CDR3 has 17 amino acids. CDR3 sequence (DNA): TGCGCCAGCAGTCCTGGGACTCACAAAACGGGGAACACTGAAGCTTTCTTT. It is translated as CASSPGTHKTGNTEAFF.

This sequence joins TRBV19 and TRBJ1-1, with TRBD1 as a possible D gene (6 bases). Germline V gene sequence: CDR1 LNHDA, CDR2 SQIVND (reference sequence). The CDR3 spans 13 residues. Trimming left V 11 bases short and J 0 bases short, with 13 bases between. CDR3 loop: CACATGMNTEAFF. In DNA, the CDR3 is TGTGCCTGCGCCACAGGGATGAACACTGAAGCTTTCTTT.

The chain combines TRBV19 with TRBJ2-1; weak D call: TRBD2 (5 bases). The germline V gene encodes CDR1 LNHDA and CDR2 SQIVND (reference sequence). The CDR3 has 13 residues. The V gene lost 4 bases and the J gene lost 3 bases, with 7 bases spanning the gap. CDR3 residues: CASSKRGYNEQFF. The CDR3 DNA sequence: TGTGCCAGTAGTAAACGGGGCTACAATGAGCAGTTCTTC.